This record looks at one T cell receptor (beta chain) sequence and its context. Its antigen is unidentified. This specimen comes from a study of T cells in narcolepsy. Overall study context: Enrolled donors included narcolepsy type 1 or type 2 patients and healthy controls.

Study findings and constraints: Some memory CD4+ repertoires had no autoreactive clone sequences. Healthy controls reportedly lacked the autoreactive clonotypes serially found in patients' blood.

CDR3 length: 16 residues. Germline V lookup: CDR1 LGHNT, CDR2 FRNRAP. Trimming took 3 bases from V and 7 from J, leaving 21 bases between them. TCRdb's copy holds only in-frame clones and misses some; the assay was immunoSEQ multiplex PCR. The sample consists of tens of thousands of clones, approximately 90% of them appearing once. The V gene is TRBV12-5, the J gene TRBJ1-1, with a tentative D call TRBD1 (6 bases). Sequenced input: CD45RA- memory CD4+ T cells from PBMCs. The receptor comes from a human donor with narcolepsy. Here the CDR3 reads CASGFVQGHLNGEAFF. CDR3 in DNA: TGTGCTAGTGGTTTCGTCCAGGGACATCTCAACGGTGAAGCTTTCTTT.